What follows are 16 T cell receptor beta chains derived from one specimen sequenced in a study of post-analysis software for immune sequencing data. Each TCR beta cDNA library carried unique molecular identifiers. TCRdb called the PCR reads again in MiXCR, with one record for every CDR3 protein. Of approximately 770,000 distinct CDR3 sequences listed, about half are singletons. Study-level points and caveats: TRBV5-6, TRBV5-1 and TRBV20-1 were among several TRBV segments more frequent in patients than controls.

Their antigen targets remain unknown. Sequenced input: blood. The receptors come from a girl between 10 and 17 years old with multiple sclerosis.

The sample holds a few counts of this clonotype. The rearrangement uses TRBV7-2 and TRBJ2-7; 7 positions agree with TRBD2. This CDR3 spans 18 amino acids. V lost 3 bases, J lost 2 bases, and 16 bases stayed unmatched. The V gene's germline CDR1 is SGHTA and CDR2 FQGNSA. CDR3 in amino acids: CASSFGASGVFGAYEQYF. In DNA, the CDR3 is TGTGCCAGCAGCTTCGGCGCTAGCGGCGTCTTCGGGGCCTACGAGCAGTACTTC.

The chain recombines TRBV7-9 with TRBJ1-2, with 7 bases fitting TRBD1. This CDR3 has 14 residues. Germline CDR1 reads SEHNR; CDR2 reads FQNEAQ (reference sequence). Trimming took 11 bases from V and 6 from J; bases not matched to a gene: 15. CDR3 coding DNA: TGTGCCGTCAACGACCAGGGGGTCAAGGATGGCTACACCTTC. This translates into CAVNDQGVKDGYTF. Supplemented by reference TRBV7-9 and TRBJ1-2, the full variable domain reads DTGVSQNPRHKITKRGQNVTFRCDPISEHNRLYWYRQTLGQGPEFLTYFQNEAQLEKSRLLSDRFSAERPKGSFSTLEIQRTEQGDSAMYLCAVNDQGVKDGYTFGSGTRLTVV.

In nucleotides, the CDR3 is TGTGCCAGCAGGTTAAGCGGTTCCACAGATACGCAGTATTTT. This gives the protein CASRLSGSTDTQYF. The J gene is TRBJ2-3, the V gene TRBV12-3 or TRBV12-4; tentative D call: TRBD2 (5 bases). The CDR3 is 14 residues long. V was pared by 6 bases and J by 2 bases, with 12 bases between.

The chain has TRBV5-6 and TRBJ1-1; no firm D call. CDR1 and CDR2 from the germline V gene are SGHDT and YYEEEE. The length of the CDR3 is 14 residues. The V end was cut by 0 bases, the J end by 4 bases, with 10 bases between. The DNA of the CDR3 is TGTGCCAGCAGCTTGGTTGGGTTGAGCACTGAAGCTTTCTTT. This encodes CASSLVGLSTEAFF.

This rearrangement joins TRBV7-3 to TRBJ2-7, with 7 positions matching TRBD1. CDR1 and CDR2 from the germline V gene are SGHTA and FQGTGA. V shed 2 bases and J 2 bases; nucleotides not matched to a gene: 6. The CDR3 length is 15 residues. Here the CDR3 reads CASSLYPGQPYEQYF. The CDR3 bases are TGTGCCAGCAGCTTATATCCGGGACAGCCCTACGAGCAGTACTTC.

This chain uses TRBV15 with TRBJ2-3; D unresolved. Germline CDR1 and CDR2: LNHNV and YYDKDF (reference sequence). The CDR3 extends over 14 amino acids. V gave up 0 bases and J gave up 2 bases, with 6 bases separating them. The CDR3 sequence: CATSRERDTDTQYF. The CDR3 DNA reads as TGTGCCACCAGCAGAGAGCGAGACACAGATACGCAGTATTTT.

This clonotype was detected only once. The CDR3 is CASRGSGTPKDEQFF. CDR3 nucleotides: TGCGCCAGCAGGGGATCCGGGACCCCCAAGGATGAGCAGTTCTTC. The chain joins TRBV5-1 to TRBJ2-1; perhaps D is TRBD1 or TRBD2 (5 bases each). CDR1 is SGHRS, CDR2 YFSETQ, per germline. CDR3 length equals 15 residues. The V and J ends lost 5 bases and 8 bases respectively, with 20 bases between them.

The chain recombines TRBV7-2 with TRBJ2-1, with TRBD2 identical over 10 bases. CDR3 length: 15 amino acids. The J segment lost 8 bases and the V segment lost 4 bases, leaving 8 bases of the junction unmatched. CDR1 is SGHTA and CDR2 is FQGNSA in the germline V gene. The CDR3 DNA sequence: TGTGCCAGCAGCTCGCGGACTAGCGGATACGATGAGCAGTTCTTC. It specifies CASSSRTSGYDEQFF.

J is TRBJ2-3 and V is TRBV7-6, with D possibly being TRBD1 (5 bases). The germline V gene has CDR1 SGHVS and CDR2 FNYEAQ. Trimming pared 1 base from V and 2 bases from J, leaving 16 bases between. The CDR3 loop spans 17 amino acids. CDR3 amino acids: CASSLEGPEGATDTQYF. The CDR3 DNA sequence: TGTGCCAGCAGCTTAGAGGGTCCTGAAGGGGCCACAGATACGCAGTATTTT. Using reference TRBV7-6 and TRBJ2-3 for the parts outside the CDR3, the full variable domain is GAGVSQSPRYKVTKRGQDVALRCDPISGHVSLYWYRQALGQGPEFLTYFNYEAQQDKSGLPNDRFSAERPEGSISTLTIQRTEQRDSAMYRCASSLEGPEGATDTQYFGPGTRLTVL.

This chain joins TRBV28 and TRBJ2-7, with 12 bases identical to TRBD2. Germline trimming cut 3 bases from V and 6 bases from J; bases unmatched to any gene: 12. CDR3 size: 17 residues. Germline lookup yields CDR1 MDHEN and CDR2 SYDVKM. As DNA, the CDR3 is TGTGCCAGCAGTTTGTCCCTAGCGGGAGGGCCTATTTTCGAGCAGTACTTC. It specifies CASSLSLAGGPIFEQYF.

V and J are TRBV4-1 and TRBJ2-7, with 9 bases that match TRBD1. After removal of 0 bases from V and 3 bases from J, the junction contained 3 bases not matched to a gene. The CDR3 is 15 amino acids. Germline CDR1 is MGHRA and CDR2 is YSYEKL. The CDR3 DNA is TGCGCCAGCAGCCAAGAGGGGACAGGGTTCTACGAGCAGTACTTC. This sequence encodes CASSQEGTGFYEQYF.

The V gene is TRBV10-3, the J gene TRBJ1-5, with D possibly matching TRBD1 (5 bases). Trimming left V 4 bases short and J 0 bases short, with 7 bases between. Germline V gene lookup returns CDR1 ENHRY and CDR2 SYGVKD. The CDR3 has 14 amino acids. The CDR3 DNA is TGTGCCATCAGTGCAGGGTATAGCAATCAGCCCCAGCATTTT. It yields the protein CAISAGYSNQPQHF.

This clonotype was counted many times. This chain's CDR3 is CASSQLAGGLGGEQYF. The DNA of the CDR3 is TGCGCCAGCAGCCAACTAGCGGGAGGCCTCGGCGGGGAGCAGTACTTC. V is TRBV4-3 and J is TRBJ2-5; 11 bases line up with TRBD2. Germline values: CDR1 LGHNA, CDR2 YSLEER. The CDR3 totals 16 residues. J was trimmed by 11 bases and V by 2 bases; bases with no gene match: 13.

The chain couples TRBV10-1 to TRBJ2-7; the D gene is possibly TRBD2 (5 bases). The CDR3 runs 12 residues. Germline V lookup: CDR1 WNHNN, CDR2 SYGVQD (reference sequence). The ends were cut back, 2 bases at V and 6 bases at J, with 8 bases in the middle. The CDR3 loop is CASSEAGTEQYF. The CDR3 DNA follows: TGCGCCAGCAGTGAGGCGGGCACCGAGCAGTACTTC.

This chain connects TRBV21-1 to TRBJ2-7. TRBV21-1 is annotated as a pseudogene. This CDR3 is 14 amino acids long. CDR3 region: CASSLRTGLHEQYF. CDR3 coding DNA: TGTGCCAGCAGCCTACGGACAGGGCTCCACGAGCAGTACTTC.

This chain links TRBV20-1 with TRBJ2-1; 9 bases agree with TRBD2. The CDR3 has 15 residues. Trimming took 0 bases from V and 3 from J; bases not matched to a gene: 3. From germline, CDR1 is DFQATT and CDR2 SNEGSKA (reference sequence). The chain's CDR3 is CSARDPTSGYNEQFF. For the CDR3, the DNA is TGCAGTGCTAGAGACCCGACTAGCGGCTACAATGAGCAGTTCTTC.